The clone carrying this TCR beta chain has just a few counts. Its target is unknown. This entry belongs to a study of T cells in Graves' hyperthyroidism and ophthalmopathy. The study, taken as a whole, reports: Most thyroid clonotypes that were expanded above 0.001 also turned up in blood.

RNA transcripts yielded amplified TCR beta CDR3 regions. HTBI primers were employed in a first-round RT-PCR of the TCR CDR3. From the multiplex PCR reads, TCRdb called clonotypes with MiXCR, one entry per CDR3 protein. Of about 320,000 distinct CDR3 sequences listed, approximately 15% were seen once; the top ten hold approximately 31%. The germline V and J ends were trimmed by 6 bases and 7 bases, with 13 bases remaining between them. CDR3 length equals 14 residues. This chain links TRBV12-3 or TRBV12-4 with TRBJ1-6; D not certain. The sequenced sample was blood. The source is a young man with Graves' hyperthyroidism. In nucleotides, the CDR3 is TGTGCCAGCAGGAGGATTGAAGGGAATTCACCCCTCCACTTT. It is translated as CASRRIEGNSPLHF.